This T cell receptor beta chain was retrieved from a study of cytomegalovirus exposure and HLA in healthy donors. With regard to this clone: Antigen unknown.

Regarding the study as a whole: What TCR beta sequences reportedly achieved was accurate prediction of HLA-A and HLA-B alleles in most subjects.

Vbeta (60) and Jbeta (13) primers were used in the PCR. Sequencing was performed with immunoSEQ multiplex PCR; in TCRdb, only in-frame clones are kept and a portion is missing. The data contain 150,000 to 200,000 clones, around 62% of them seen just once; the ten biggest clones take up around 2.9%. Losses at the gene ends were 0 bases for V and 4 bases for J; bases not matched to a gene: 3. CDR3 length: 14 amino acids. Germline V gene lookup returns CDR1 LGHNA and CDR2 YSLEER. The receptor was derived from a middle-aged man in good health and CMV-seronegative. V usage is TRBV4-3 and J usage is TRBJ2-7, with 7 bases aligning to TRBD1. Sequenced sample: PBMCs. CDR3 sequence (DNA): TGCGCCAGCAGCCAAGACCCCAGGGGGTACGAGCAGTACTTC. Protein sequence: CASSQDPRGYEQYF.